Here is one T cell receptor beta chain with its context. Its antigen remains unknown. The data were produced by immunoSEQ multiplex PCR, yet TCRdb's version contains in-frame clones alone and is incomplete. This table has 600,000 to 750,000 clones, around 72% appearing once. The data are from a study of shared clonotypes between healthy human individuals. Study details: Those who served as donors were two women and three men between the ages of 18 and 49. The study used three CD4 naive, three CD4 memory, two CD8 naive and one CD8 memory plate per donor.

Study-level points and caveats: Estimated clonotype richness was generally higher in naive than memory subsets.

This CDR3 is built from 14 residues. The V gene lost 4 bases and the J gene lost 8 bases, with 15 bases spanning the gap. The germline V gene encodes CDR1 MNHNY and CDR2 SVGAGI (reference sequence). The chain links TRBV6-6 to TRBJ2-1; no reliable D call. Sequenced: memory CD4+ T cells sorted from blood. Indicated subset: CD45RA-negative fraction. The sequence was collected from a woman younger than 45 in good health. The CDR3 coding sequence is TGTGCCAGCAGTTCGCCAATGGTCATAGATGAGCAGTTCTTC. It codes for CASSSPMVIDEQFF.